Sequencing of this T cell receptor (beta chain) was carried out in a study of CD8 T cells in Susac syndrome. Sequencing of TCR beta, carried out with a high-throughput approach, was applied to CD8+ and CD4+ T cells from the blood. Healthy donors formed controls matched for age and sex. Through negative isolation, CD4+ and CD8+ T cells were obtained, while TEMRA cells were enriched using FACS. Random hexamers were used to reverse transcribe an amount of 0.5 to 1 ug RNA. It was immunoSEQ multiplex PCR that amplified TCR beta CDR3 across 54 Vbeta and 13 Jbeta. TCRdb fed the immunoSEQ multiplex PCR reads into MiXCR, producing one record per CDR3 protein. The sample lists 110,000 or so distinct CDR3 sequences, 92% occurring once. Sample: CD8+ T cells from PBMCs. The clonotype comes from a human donor in good health.

CDR3 residues: CASSDRTGANYGYTF. The CDR3, as DNA: TGTGCCAGCAGCGATCGGACAGGGGCTAACTATGGCTACACCTTC. The genes are TRBV7-9 and TRBJ1-2; 9 bases map to TRBD1. The CDR3 covers 15 residues. CDR1 and CDR2 (germline): SEHNR, FQNEAQ (reference sequence). The V segment lost 5 bases and the J segment 0 bases; nucleotides outside the gene matches: 4. The whole variable domain, filled in from reference TRBV7-9 and TRBJ1-2, reads DTGVSQNPRHKITKRGQNVTFRCDPISEHNRLYWYRQTLGQGPEFLTYFQNEAQLEKSRLLSDRFSAERPKGSFSTLEIQRTEQGDSAMYLCASSDRTGANYGYTFGSGTRLTVV.